The T cell receptor (beta chain) under discussion was sequenced for a study of CD8 T cells in Susac syndrome. The germline gives CDR1 SGHTA, CDR2 FQGNSA. CDR3 length: 15 amino acids. The V gene end was trimmed by 2 bases and the J gene end by 8 bases; junction bases not matched to a gene: 9. Study-wide points: The relatively small number of individuals in the TCR sequencing and HLA analysis was acknowledged by the study.

After extraction with the RNeasy kit, about 0.45 to 1 ug of the RNA was reverse transcribed using random hexamers. TCRdb redid the calling of the immunoSEQ multiplex PCR reads with MiXCR, one entry per CDR3 protein. The data hold about 240,000 distinct CDR3 sequences, with less than 96% observed a single time. The sequenced target, TCR beta, came from blood CD8+ and CD4+ T cells. The diagnostic criteria for definite or probable disease, as recently defined, were met by the patients with Susac syndrome. Turning to this clonotype: Antigen: not known.

Sequenced sample: CD4+ T cells from PBMCs. This TCR was sampled from a human donor with Susac syndrome. The chain links TRBV7-2 to TRBJ1-2; 9 positions agree with TRBD1. CDR3 region: CASSLLTGGDYGYTF. The CDR3 DNA sequence: TGTGCCAGCAGCTTATTAACAGGGGGCGATTACGGCTACACCTTC.